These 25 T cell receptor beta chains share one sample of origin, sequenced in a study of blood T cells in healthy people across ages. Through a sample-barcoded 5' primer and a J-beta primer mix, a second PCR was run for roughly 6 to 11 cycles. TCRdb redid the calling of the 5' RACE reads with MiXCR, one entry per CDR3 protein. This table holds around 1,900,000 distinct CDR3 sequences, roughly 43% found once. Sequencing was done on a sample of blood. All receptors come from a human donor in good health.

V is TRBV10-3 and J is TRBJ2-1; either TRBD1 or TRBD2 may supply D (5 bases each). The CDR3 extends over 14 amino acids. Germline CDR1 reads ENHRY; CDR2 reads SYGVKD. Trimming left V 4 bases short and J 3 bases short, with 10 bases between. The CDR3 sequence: CAISGDGDYNEQFF. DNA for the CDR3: TGTGCCATCAGTGGGGACGGGGACTACAATGAGCAGTTCTTC.

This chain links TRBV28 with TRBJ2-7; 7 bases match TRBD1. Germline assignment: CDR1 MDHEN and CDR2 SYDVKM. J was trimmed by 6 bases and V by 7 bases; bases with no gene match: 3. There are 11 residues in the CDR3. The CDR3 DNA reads TGTGCCAGCACAGACAGGGTCGAGCAGTACTTC. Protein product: CASTDRVEQYF.

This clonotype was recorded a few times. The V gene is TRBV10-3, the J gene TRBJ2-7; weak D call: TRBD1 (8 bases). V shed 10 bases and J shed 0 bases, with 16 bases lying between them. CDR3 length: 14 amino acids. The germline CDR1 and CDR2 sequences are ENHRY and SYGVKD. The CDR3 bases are TGTGCCACGGGGGGACAGGCCGCCTCCTACGAGCAGTACTTC. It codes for CATGGQAASYEQYF.

CDR3 region: CASSLAVGSYEQYF. Written as DNA, the CDR3 is TGTGCCAGCAGCTTAGCTGTCGGATCCTACGAGCAGTACTTC. The chain joins TRBV7-6 to TRBJ2-7; no clear D. The CDR3 contains 14 residues. The germline V and J ends were trimmed by 0 bases and 1 base, with 7 bases remaining between them. CDR1 and CDR2 (germline): SGHVS, FNYEAQ.

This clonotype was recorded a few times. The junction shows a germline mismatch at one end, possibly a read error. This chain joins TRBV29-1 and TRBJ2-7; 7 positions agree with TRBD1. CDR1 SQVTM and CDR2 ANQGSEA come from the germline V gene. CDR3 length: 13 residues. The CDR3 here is CGVETGADYEQYF. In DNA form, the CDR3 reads TGCGGCGTTGAAACAGGGGCAGACTACGAGCAGTACTTC.

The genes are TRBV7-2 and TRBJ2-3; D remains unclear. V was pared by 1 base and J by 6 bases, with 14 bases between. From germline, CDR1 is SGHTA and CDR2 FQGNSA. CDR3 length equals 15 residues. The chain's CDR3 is CASSLETVNWDTQYF. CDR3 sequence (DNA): TGTGCCAGCAGCTTAGAGACCGTTAATTGGGATACGCAGTATTTT.

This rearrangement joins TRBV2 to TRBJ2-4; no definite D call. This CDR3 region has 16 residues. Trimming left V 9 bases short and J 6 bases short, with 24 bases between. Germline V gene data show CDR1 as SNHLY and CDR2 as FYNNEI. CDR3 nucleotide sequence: TGTGCCAGATTAGTGGCCGGACCCCAACTAATAAACATTCAGTACTTC. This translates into CARLVAGPQLINIQYF.

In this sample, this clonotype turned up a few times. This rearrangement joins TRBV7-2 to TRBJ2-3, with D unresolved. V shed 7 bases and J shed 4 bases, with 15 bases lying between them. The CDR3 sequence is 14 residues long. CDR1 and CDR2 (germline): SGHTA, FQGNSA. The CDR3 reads CASKQTGGADTQYF. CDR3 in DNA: TGTGCCAGCAAGCAGACGGGTGGGGCAGATACGCAGTATTTT.

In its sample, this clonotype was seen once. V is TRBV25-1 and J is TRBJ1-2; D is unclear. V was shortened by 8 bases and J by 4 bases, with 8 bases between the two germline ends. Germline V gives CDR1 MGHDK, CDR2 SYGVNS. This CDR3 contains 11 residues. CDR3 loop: CASFSGYGYTF. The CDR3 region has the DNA TGTGCCAGCTTTTCGGGCTATGGCTACACCTTC.

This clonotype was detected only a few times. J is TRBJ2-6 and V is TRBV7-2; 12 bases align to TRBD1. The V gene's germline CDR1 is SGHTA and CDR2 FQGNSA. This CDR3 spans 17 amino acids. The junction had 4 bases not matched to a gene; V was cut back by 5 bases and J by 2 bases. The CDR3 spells CASSRDRGLTGANVLTF. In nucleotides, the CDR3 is TGTGCCAGCAGCCGGGACAGGGGGCTCACTGGGGCCAACGTCCTGACTTTC.

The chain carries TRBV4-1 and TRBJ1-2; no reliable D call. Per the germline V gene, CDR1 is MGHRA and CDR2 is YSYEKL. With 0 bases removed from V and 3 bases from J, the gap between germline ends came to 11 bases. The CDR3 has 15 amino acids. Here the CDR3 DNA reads TGCGCCAGCAGCCAAGAAGTTTCTGGGGACTATGGCTACACCTTC. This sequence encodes CASSQEVSGDYGYTF.

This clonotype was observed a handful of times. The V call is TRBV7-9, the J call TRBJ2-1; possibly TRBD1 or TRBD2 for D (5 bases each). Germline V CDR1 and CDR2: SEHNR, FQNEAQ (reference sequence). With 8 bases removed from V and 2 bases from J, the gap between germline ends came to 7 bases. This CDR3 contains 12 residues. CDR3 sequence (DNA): TGTGCCAGCCTGGGGGCCTACAATGAGCAGTTCTTC. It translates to CASLGAYNEQFF. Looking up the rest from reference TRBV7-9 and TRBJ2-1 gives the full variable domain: DTGVSQNPRHKITKRGQNVTFRCDPISEHNRLYWYRQTLGQGPEFLTYFQNEAQLEKSRLLSDRFSAERPKGSFSTLEIQRTEQGDSAMYLCASLGAYNEQFFGPGTRLTVL.

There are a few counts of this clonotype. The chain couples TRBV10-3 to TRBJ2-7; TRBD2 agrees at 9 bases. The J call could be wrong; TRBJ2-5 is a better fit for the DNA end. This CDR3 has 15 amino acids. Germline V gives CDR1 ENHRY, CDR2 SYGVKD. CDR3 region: CAIQSPAGGSETQYF. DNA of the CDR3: TGTGCCATTCAATCTCCAGCGGGGGGAAGTGAGACCCAGTACTTC.

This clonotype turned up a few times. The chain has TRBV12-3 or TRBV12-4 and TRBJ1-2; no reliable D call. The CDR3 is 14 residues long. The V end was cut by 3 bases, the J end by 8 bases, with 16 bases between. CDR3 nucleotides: TGTGCCAGCAGTTTTGCGCCCGGGCCCCTAGGCTACACCTTC. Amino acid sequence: CASSFAPGPLGYTF.

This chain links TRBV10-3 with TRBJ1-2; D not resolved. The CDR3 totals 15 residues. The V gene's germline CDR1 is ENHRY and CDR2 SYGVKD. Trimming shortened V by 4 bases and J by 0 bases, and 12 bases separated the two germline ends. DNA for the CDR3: TGTGCCATCAGTGTAGGTGCAACTCCTAACTATGGCTACACCTTC. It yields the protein CAISVGATPNYGYTF.

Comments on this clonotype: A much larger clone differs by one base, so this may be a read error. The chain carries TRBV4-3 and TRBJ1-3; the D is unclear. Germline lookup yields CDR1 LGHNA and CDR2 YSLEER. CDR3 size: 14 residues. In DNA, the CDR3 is TGCGCCAGCGGCCAAGACACTAGCAGAAACACCATATATTTT. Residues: CASGQDTSRNTIYF.

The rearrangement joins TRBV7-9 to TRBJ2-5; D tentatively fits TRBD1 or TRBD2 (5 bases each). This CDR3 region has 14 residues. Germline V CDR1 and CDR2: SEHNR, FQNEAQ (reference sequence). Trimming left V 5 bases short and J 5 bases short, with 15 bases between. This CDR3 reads CASSHKWDGETQYF. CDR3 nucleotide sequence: TGTGCCAGCAGCCATAAGTGGGACGGGGAGACCCAGTACTTC.

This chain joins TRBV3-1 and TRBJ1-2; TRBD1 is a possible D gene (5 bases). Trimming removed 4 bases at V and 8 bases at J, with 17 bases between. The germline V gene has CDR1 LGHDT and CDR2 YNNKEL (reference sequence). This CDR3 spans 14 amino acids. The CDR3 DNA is TGTGCCAGCAGCCGGAGACAGCCTCTCCCCGGCTACACCTTC. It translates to CASSRRQPLPGYTF.

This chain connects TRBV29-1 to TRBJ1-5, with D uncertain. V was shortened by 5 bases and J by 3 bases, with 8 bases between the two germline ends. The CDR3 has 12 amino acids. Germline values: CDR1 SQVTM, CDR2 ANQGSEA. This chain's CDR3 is CSVSGNNQPQHF. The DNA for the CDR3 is TGCAGCGTTTCCGGGAACAATCAGCCCCAGCATTTT.

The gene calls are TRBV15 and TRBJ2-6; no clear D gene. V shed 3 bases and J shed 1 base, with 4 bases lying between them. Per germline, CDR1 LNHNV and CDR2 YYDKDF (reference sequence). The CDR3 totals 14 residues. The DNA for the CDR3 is TGTGCCACCAGCAGCAAGTCTGGGGCCAACGTCCTGACTTTC. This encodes CATSSKSGANVLTF.

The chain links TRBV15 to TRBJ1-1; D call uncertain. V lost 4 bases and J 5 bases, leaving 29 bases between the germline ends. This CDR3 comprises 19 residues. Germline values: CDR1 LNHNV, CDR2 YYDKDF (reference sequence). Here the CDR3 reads CATSTSVSGRRAPRTEAFF. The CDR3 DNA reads TGTGCCACCAGCACATCAGTCAGCGGTAGGCGAGCCCCAAGGACTGAAGCTTTCTTT.

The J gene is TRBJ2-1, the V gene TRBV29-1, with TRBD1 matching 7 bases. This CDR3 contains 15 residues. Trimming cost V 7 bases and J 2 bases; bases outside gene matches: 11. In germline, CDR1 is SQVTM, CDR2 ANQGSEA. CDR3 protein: CSADDRDSPYNEQFF. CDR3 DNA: TGCAGCGCTGACGACCGGGACAGTCCCTACAATGAGCAGTTCTTC.

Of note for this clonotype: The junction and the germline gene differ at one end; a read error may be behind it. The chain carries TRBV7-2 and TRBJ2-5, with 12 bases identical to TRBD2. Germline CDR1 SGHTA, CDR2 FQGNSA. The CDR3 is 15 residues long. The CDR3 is CASGLGLAGGPEQYF. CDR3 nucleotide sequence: TGTGCCAGCGGCTTAGGGCTAGCGGGGGGGCCAGAGCAGTACTTC.

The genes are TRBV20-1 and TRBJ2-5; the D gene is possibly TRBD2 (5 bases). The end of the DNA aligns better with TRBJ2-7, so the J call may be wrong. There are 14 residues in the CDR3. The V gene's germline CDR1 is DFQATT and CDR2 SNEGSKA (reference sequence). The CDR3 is CSARGRTGLDEQYF. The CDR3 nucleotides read TGCAGTGCTAGGGGCAGGACGGGATTAGACGAGCAGTACTTC.

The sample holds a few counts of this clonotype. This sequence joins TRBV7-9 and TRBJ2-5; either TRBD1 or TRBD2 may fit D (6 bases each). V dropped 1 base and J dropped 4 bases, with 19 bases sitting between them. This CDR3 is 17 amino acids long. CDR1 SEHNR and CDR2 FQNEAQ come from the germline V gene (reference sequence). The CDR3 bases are TGTGCCAGCAGCTTAGTGGGACGGGGGCCGATCGGAGAGACCCAGTACTTC. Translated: CASSLVGRGPIGETQYF.